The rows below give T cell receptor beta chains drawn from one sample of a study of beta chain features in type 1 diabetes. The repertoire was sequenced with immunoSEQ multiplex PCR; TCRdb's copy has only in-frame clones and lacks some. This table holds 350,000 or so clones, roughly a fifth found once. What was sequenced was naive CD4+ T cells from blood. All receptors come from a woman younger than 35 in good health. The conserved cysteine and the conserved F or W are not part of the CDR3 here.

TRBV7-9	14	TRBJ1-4	ASSPNPGQGLEELF
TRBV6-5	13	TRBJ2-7	ASSPGTGDSYEQY
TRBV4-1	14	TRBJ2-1	ASSQLAGGLYNEQF
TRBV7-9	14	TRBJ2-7	ASSPKQGQRIYEQY
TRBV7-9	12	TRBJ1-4	ASSPQGAGEKLF
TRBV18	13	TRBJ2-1	ASSPTGTANNEQF
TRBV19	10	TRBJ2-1	ASRGTSGSLF
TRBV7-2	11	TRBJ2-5	ASSFRGSETQY
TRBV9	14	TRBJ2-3	ASSVDIAGTTDTQY
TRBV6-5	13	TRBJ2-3	ASSYDRGPVDTQY
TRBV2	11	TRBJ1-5	ASSEIGDQPQH
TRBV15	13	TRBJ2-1	ATSRVSGSYNEQF
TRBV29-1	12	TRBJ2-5	SVTLAGGKETQY
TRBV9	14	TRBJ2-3	ASSVAGTGNPDTQY
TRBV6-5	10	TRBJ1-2	ASSELGHGYT
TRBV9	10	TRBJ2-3	ASSARQDTQY
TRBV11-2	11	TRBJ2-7	ASSMSGGDEQY
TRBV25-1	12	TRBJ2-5	ASIPVGGQETQY
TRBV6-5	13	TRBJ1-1	ASSLEPGGNTEAF
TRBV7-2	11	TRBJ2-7	ASSLDPTYEQY
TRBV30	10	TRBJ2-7	AWSQGNYEQY
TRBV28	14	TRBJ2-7	ASSLETGGVVYEQY
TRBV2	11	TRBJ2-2	ASRAGEIGELF
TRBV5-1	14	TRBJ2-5	ASSTGTSGRLETQY
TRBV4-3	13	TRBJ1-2	ASSRQGEGHYGYT
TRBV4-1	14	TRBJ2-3	ASSSRAVLSTDTQY
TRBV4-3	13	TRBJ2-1	ASTLVPGGYNEQF
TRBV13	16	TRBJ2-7	ASSSLQPLTSGRNEQY
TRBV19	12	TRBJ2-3	ASNRGIRTDTQY
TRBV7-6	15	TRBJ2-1	ASSFSTGTLSYNEQF
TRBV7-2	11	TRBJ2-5	ASSAQGRETQY
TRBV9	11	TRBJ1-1	ASSGGGFTEAF
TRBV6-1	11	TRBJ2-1	AGTSGFYNEQF
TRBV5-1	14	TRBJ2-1	ASSLYYGQGVNEQF
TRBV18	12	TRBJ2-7	ASSLGLPSGEQY
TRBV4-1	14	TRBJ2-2	ASSQDGGVVTGELF
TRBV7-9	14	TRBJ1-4	ASSPWGTDNDEKLF
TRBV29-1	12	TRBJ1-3	SVEAGNSGNTIY
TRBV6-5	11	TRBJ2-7	ASTQGAAYEQY
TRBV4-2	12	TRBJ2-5	ASSQGRGAETQY
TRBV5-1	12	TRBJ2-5	ASSPGQIQETQY